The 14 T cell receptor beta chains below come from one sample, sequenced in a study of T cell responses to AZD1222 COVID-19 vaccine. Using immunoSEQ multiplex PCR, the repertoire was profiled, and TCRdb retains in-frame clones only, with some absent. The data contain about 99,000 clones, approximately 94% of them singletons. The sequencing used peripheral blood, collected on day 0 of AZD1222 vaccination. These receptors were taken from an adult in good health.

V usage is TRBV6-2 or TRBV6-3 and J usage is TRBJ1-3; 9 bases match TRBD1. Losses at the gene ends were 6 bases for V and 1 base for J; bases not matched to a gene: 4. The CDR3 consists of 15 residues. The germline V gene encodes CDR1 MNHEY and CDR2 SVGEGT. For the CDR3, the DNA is TGTGCCAGCAGCTTGGGACAGGGTTCTGGAAACACCATATATTTT. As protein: CASSLGQGSGNTIYF.

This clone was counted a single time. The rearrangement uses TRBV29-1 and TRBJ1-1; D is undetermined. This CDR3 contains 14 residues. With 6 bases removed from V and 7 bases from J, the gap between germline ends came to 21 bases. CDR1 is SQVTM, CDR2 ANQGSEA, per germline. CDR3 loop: CSVASPLRRVEAFF. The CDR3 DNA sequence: TGCAGCGTCGCGTCGCCCCTACGGCGGGTTGAAGCTTTCTTT.

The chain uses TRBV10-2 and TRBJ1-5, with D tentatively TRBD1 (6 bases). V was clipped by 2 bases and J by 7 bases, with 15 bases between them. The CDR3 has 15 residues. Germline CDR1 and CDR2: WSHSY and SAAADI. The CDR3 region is CASSEGGGRGQPQHF. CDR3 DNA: TGCGCCAGCAGTGAGGGAGGGGGAAGAGGGCAGCCCCAGCATTTT.

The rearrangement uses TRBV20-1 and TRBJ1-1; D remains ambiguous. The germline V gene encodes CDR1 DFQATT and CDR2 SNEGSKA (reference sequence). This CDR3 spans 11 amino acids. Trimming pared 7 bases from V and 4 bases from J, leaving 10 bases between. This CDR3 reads CSVRKTTEAFF. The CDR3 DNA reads TGCAGTGTCAGAAAAACCACTGAAGCTTTCTTT.

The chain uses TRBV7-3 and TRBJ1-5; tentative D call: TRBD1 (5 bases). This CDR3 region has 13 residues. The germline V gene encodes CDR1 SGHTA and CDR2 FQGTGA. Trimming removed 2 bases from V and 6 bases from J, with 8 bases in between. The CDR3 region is CASSLWGGQPQHF. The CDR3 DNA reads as TGTGCCAGCAGCTTATGGGGGGGTCAGCCCCAGCATTTT.

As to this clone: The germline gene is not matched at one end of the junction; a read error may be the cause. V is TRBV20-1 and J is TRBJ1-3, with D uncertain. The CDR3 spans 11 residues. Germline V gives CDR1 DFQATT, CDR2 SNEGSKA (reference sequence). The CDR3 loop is CSAGGRTKGIF. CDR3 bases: TGCAGTGCAGGCGGCCGGACCAAGGGAATTTTT.

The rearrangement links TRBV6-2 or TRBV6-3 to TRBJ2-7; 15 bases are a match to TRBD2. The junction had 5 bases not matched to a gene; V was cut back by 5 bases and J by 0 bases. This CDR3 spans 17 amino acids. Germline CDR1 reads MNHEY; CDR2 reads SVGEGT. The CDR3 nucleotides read TGTGCCAGCAGTGGAGGGACTAGCGGGAGGAACTCCTACGAGCAGTACTTC. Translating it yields CASSGGTSGRNSYEQYF.

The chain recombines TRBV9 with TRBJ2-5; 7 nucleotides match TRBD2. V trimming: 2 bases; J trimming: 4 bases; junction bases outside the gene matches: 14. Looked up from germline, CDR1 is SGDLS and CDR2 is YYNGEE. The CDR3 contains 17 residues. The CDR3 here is CASSVGLSGDYLETQYF. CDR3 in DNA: TGTGCCAGCAGCGTTGGCCTGAGCGGGGACTATTTAGAGACCCAGTACTTC.

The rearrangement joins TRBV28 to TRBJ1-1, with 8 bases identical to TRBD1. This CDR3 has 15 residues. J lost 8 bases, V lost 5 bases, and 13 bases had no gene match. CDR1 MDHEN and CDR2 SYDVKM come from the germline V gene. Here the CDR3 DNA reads TGTGCCAGCAGTGTACCGGGACAGGCCCATCCAGAAGCTTTCTTT. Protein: CASSVPGQAHPEAFF. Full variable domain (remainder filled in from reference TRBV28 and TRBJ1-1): DVKVTQSSRYLVKRTGEKVFLECVQDMDHENMFWYRQDPGLGLRLIYFSYDVKMKEKGDIPEGYSVSREKKERFSLILESASTNQTSMYLCASSVPGQAHPEAFFGQGTRLTVV.

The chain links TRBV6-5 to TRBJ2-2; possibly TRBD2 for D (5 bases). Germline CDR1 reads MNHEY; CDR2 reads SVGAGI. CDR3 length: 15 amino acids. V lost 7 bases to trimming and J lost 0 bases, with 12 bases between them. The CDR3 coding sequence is TGTGCCAGCAAGTGGGAGCCCGCGAACACCGGGGAGCTGTTTTTT. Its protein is CASKWEPANTGELFF.

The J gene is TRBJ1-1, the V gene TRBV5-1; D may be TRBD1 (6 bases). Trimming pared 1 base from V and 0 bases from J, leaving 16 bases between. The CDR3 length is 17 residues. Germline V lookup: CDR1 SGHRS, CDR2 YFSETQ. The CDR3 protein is CASSLTGRRSMNTEAFF. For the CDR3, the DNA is TGCGCCAGCAGCTTGACAGGGCGAAGAAGCATGAACACTGAAGCTTTCTTT.

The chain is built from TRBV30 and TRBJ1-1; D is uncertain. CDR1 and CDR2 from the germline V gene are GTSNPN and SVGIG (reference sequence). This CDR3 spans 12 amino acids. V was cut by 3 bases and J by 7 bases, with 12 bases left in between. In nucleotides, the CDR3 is TGTGCCTGGAGCGCCTGGGAGAGTGAAGCTTTCTTT. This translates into CAWSAWESEAFF. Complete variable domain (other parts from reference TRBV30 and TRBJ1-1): SQTIHQWPATLVQPVGSPLSLECTVEGTSNPNLYWYRQAAGRGLQLLFYSVGIGQISSEVPQNLSASRPQDRQFILSSKKLLLSDSGFYLCAWSAWESEAFFGQGTRLTVV.

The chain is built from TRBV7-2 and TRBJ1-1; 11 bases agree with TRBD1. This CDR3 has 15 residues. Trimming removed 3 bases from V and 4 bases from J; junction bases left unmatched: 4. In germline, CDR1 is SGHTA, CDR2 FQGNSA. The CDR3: CASSFSGTGGTEAFF. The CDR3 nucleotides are TGTGCCAGCAGCTTCTCTGGGACAGGGGGCACTGAAGCTTTCTTT.

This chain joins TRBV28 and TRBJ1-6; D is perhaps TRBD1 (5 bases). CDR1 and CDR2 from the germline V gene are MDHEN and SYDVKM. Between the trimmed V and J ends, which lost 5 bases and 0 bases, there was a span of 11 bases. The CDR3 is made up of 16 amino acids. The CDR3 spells CASSLGGYSYNSPLHF. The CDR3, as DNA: TGTGCCAGCAGTCTTGGGGGGTACTCCTATAATTCACCCCTCCACTTT.